Listed below are T cell receptor beta chains from one sample, sequenced in a study of metastatic and nonmetastatic thyroid tumors. TCRdb re-called the PCR reads via MiXCR. The sample holds approximately 24,000 clones, more than 20% seen once. The sample comprised blood. These receptor sequences come from a male donor with papillary thyroid cancer or a benign thyroid nodule (not recorded which). Some clones in this sample may be carry-over from other donors' samples. CDR3s include the opening cysteine and the closing phenylalanine or tryptophan. A D gene is named only where the DNA matches it firmly. Clone size is not always given. Where it is, it says once, few, many or a class for expanded clones.

size,D,V,J,DNA,CDR3
many,TRBD1,TRBV12-3/TRBV12-4,TRBJ1-3,TGTGCCAGCAGATATGACAGGGTAGGCGGAAACACCATATATTTT,CASRYDRVGGNTIYF
many,-,TRBV11-1,TRBJ2-7,TGTGCCAGCAGCTTGATGTGGAGCTCCTACGAGCAGTACTTC,CASSLMWSSYEQYF
many,-,TRBV20-1,TRBJ1-2,TGCAGTGCTAGAGACCAGCAGGGTGATGGCTACACCTTC,CSARDQQGDGYTF
-,TRBD1,TRBV14,TRBJ1-2,TGTGCCAGCAGCCAAGTTGCGGGACAGAGCTATGGCTACACCTTC,CASSQVAGQSYGYTF
many,-,TRBV7-2,TRBJ1-3,TGTGCCAGCAGCTTAGCAGGGGTCCACTCTGGAAACACCATATATTTT,CASSLAGVHSGNTIYF
many,-,TRBV2,TRBJ2-3,TGTGCCAGCAGTCCCGTCCTAGAGGGGGGCACAGATACGCAGTATTTT,CASSPVLEGGTDTQYF
few,-,TRBV25-1,TRBJ1-6,TGTGCCAGCAGTGAGGATAGGTTCTGGGGTTCACCCCTCCACTTT,CASSEDRFWGSPLHF
-,-,TRBV19,TRBJ1-1,TGTGCCAGTAGTGGAGGTGTTAAAGCTTTCTTT,CASSGGVKAFF
many,TRBD1,TRBV5-1,TRBJ1-2,TGCGCCAGCAGCTTGACCCTCCGACAGGGTGTATTTTGTGGCTACACCTTC,CASSLTLRQGVFCGYTF
-,-,TRBV20-1,TRBJ2-3,TGCAGTGCTAGAGATATGGCGGGTTGGACAGATACGCAGTATTTT,CSARDMAGWTDTQYF
many,TRBD1,TRBV19,TRBJ1-2,TGTGCCAGTAGTATCTCGCAGGGGGGCAGTGGCTACACCTTC,CASSISQGGSGYTF
many,TRBD1,TRBV18,TRBJ1-1,TGTGCCAGCTCCCATAGGGACAGGCCGAACACTGAAGCTTTCTTT,CASSHRDRPNTEAFF
many,TRBD2,TRBV20-1,TRBJ2-3,TGCAGTGCCAAATCAACCGGGACTAGCGGGAGAGAGGGGCCCACAGATACGCAGTATTTT,CSAKSTGTSGREGPTDTQYF
many,-,TRBV2,TRBJ1-3,TGTGCCAGCAGCTATCAGGGCCCCTTCTCTGGAAACACCATATATTTT,CASSYQGPFSGNTIYF
-,-,TRBV7-9,TRBJ2-1,TGTGCCAGCAGCTTGGCAGGGGCCCACAATGAGCAGTTCTTC,CASSLAGAHNEQFF
few,-,TRBV27,TRBJ2-3,TGTGCCAGCAGTTTATCCCGCCCGGATACGCAGTATTTT,CASSLSRPDTQYF
many,-,TRBV12-3/TRBV12-4,TRBJ2-2,TGTGCCACCTCACCGAACACCGGGGAGCTGTTTTTT,CATSPNTGELFF
many,-,TRBV18,TRBJ1-1,TGTGCCAGCTCACTCGACGGTGGTAACACTGAAGCTTTCTTT,CASSLDGGNTEAFF
medium-sized,-,TRBV14,TRBJ1-2,TGTGCCAGCAGCCAAGAATTGACAGGATCCGGCTACACCTTC,CASSQELTGSGYTF
many,TRBD2,TRBV9,TRBJ2-1,TGTGCCAGCAACACCGGGACTAGCATGAATGAGCAGTTCTTC,CASNTGTSMNEQFF
many,-,TRBV27,TRBJ1-5,TGTGCCAGCAGGACACCTGGTAGCAATCAGCCCCAGCATTTT,CASRTPGSNQPQHF
-,-,TRBV2,TRBJ1-2,TGTGCCAGGGACACTTCCGGGTCCTATGGCTACACCTTC,CARDTSGSYGYTF
many,-,TRBV15,TRBJ2-4,TGTGCCACCAGCAGAGAGGGGACCGCAGACATCATTCAGTACTTC,CATSREGTADIIQYF
-,-,TRBV9,TRBJ2-7,TGTGCCTGCAGCTCTACAGGGATACAAAATTCCGAGCAGTACTTC,CACSSTGIQNSEQYF
many,TRBD1,TRBV5-1,TRBJ2-2,TGCGCCAGCAGCCCCCCGGGACAGGGTTCGAACACCGGGGAGCTGTTTTTT,CASSPPGQGSNTGELFF
many,-,TRBV12-3/TRBV12-4,TRBJ1-4,TGTGCCAGCAGTTTCTACCCGGCGGAATCTAATGAAAAACTGTTTTTT,CASSFYPAESNEKLFF
-,-,TRBV28,TRBJ1-2,TGTGCCAGCAGTCCGAACCGGGGCTTCGAGGGCTTCACCTTC,CASSPNRGFEGFTF
many,-,TRBV4-2,TRBJ1-1,TGTGCCAGCAGCCAAGGGGGGAGGGGCGGAACTGAAGCTTTCTTT,CASSQGGRGGTEAFF
many,-,TRBV5-1,TRBJ2-1,TGCGCCAGCAGCTTAGGGGGGGTCTCCTACAATGAGCAGTTCTTC,CASSLGGVSYNEQFF
many,-,TRBV6-4,TRBJ2-3,TGTGCCAGCAGTGACGGGTTAGAGTCGGATACGCAGTATTTT,CASSDGLESDTQYF
many,-,TRBV6-2/TRBV6-3,TRBJ1-5,TGTGCCAGCAGGAACCGGGACACCAATCAGCCCCAGCATTTT,CASRNRDTNQPQHF
many,TRBD2,TRBV4-1,TRBJ2-1,TGCGCCAGCAGCCACCTCAAGCGGGGGGGAGACAATGAGCAGTTCTTC,CASSHLKRGGDNEQFF
many,-,TRBV10-3,TRBJ1-1,TGTGCCATCAGGGCTACAGGGAACACTGAAGCTTTCTTT,CAIRATGNTEAFF
-,-,TRBV11-3,TRBJ1-4,TGTGCCAGCAGCTTAGTATCATGGGGACTAGAAGAAAAACTGTGTTTT,CASSLVSWGLEEKLCF
-,TRBD2,TRBV6-1,TRBJ2-7,TGTGCCAGCACCTTGGTTCTAGCGGAGAGCTCGTACGAGCAGTACTTC,CASTLVLAESSYEQYF
many,TRBD1,TRBV19,TRBJ1-1,TGTGCCAGTAGTATCGCCCAGGGGGGCACTGAAGCTTTCTTT,CASSIAQGGTEAFF
many,TRBD2,TRBV13,TRBJ2-1,TGTGCCAGCAGGCCCCGACTAGCGGGGGTGAATGAGCAGTTCTTC,CASRPRLAGVNEQFF
many,-,TRBV19,TRBJ1-1,TGTGCCAGTAATATTCAGGGCGGTAACACTGAAGCTTTCTTT,CASNIQGGNTEAFF
medium-sized,-,TRBV4-2,TRBJ1-2,TGTGCCAGCAGCAACCCCGATTTGAGAGATGGCTACACCTTC,CASSNPDLRDGYTF
many,-,TRBV6-1,TRBJ2-7,TGTGCCAGCGGGAGGGGGTCTATTCTGGAGCAGTACTTC,CASGRGSILEQYF